This entry features one T cell receptor (beta chain) sequence. Antigen: not known. CDR1 SNHLY and CDR2 FYNNEI come from the germline V gene. Trimming at V came to 11 bases and at J to 0 bases, leaving 7 bases not matched to a gene. CDR3 length: 14 residues. Measured with immunoSEQ multiplex PCR; TCRdb has only the in-frame clones, and not every one. The sample contains about 76,000 clones, 60% to 85% of which appear only once. This sample is drawn from a study of T cell responses to AZD1222 COVID-19 vaccine. Study-level findings and limits: Clonal diversity may have been underestimated, and the donors were mostly white British, with more females than males. Spike-specific TCR depth and breadth grew after two AZD1222 doses. Only a handful of AZD1222 recipients, six or seven in all, had baseline seropositivity. Nearly half of spike-specific TCRs reportedly target unmutated variant regions.

Sequenced here: peripheral blood, sampled 28 days after the second dose of the MenACWY control vaccine. The origin of this receptor is an adult who received the MenACWY meningococcal vaccine as a control. This sequence joins TRBV2 and TRBJ2-3, with TRBD2 identical over 8 bases. The CDR3 DNA follows: TGTGCCGCGGGGGGCGGAGCTAGCACAGATACGCAGTATTTT. Protein: CAAGGGASTDTQYF.